The source of this T cell receptor (beta chain) is a study of vaccination effects on CD4 cells after COVID-19. In regard to this clone: What it binds is unknown.

Profiling relied on immunoSEQ multiplex PCR, and the TCRdb table lists in-frame clones only, not all of them. The table has approximately 26,000 clones, 73% seen once. Whole-study findings and limits: Few convalescent patients and no early post-infection timepoints were included in the study.

Unmatched junction bases numbered 12, after V lost 6 bases and J lost 5 bases. CDR3 length: 16 residues. Per the germline V gene, CDR1 is MRHNA and CDR2 is SNTAGT. Peptide-pool stimulation followed by sequencing identified expanded antigen-specific CD4+ clonotypes in the ViraFEST assay. It was after approximately 11 days of culture that CD4+ T cells were isolated. Vaccination of participants consisted of two doses of either the BNT162b2 or mRNA-1273 vaccine. Sequenced here: CD4+ T cells from PBMCs cultured with HCoV-NL63 spike peptides, sampled after COVID-19 vaccination. The TCR originated in a human donor who received a COVID-19 vaccine. V usage is TRBV6-4 and J usage is TRBJ2-1; 8 bases fit TRBD1. The DNA for the CDR3 is TGTGCCAGCAGCCCCTTAGGGACAGGAGTGCACAATGAGCAGTTCTTC. The encoded protein is CASSPLGTGVHNEQFF.